This T cell receptor beta chain is drawn from a study of post-analysis software for immune sequencing data. About the study: The courses of disease that were included comprised relapsing-remitting, secondary progressive and progressive-relapsing multiple sclerosis. Whole-study findings and limits: The authors found that F measure strongly co-clustered same-batch samples. Significantly lower normalized Chao1 diversity was seen in multiple sclerosis patients than in controls. TRBV5-6, TRBV5-1 and TRBV20-1 were among roughly five TRBV segments more frequent in patients than controls.

Note on this clonotype: Its antigen is unidentified.

Trimming removed 4 bases at V and 0 bases at J, with 8 bases between. The CDR3 has 14 amino acids. The germline CDR1 and CDR2 sequences are LGHDT and YNNKEL (reference sequence). Prepared TCR beta cDNA libraries contained unique molecular identifiers. The source material, 1 to 10 million T cells, gave rise to 400,000 to 600,000 cDNA molecules. TCRdb reanalysed the PCR reads using MiXCR and keeps one entry per CDR3 protein. The repertoire has about 820,000 distinct CDR3 sequences, around 50% of them found once; the top ten carry approximately 4.4%. This clonotype was obtained from a girl aged 5 to 17 with multiple sclerosis. V and J are TRBV3-1 and TRBJ2-3; tentatively, D is TRBD2 (5 bases). Sequencing was done on a sample of blood. CDR3 in amino acids: CASSPLASTDTQYF. The CDR3 coding sequence is TGTGCCAGCAGCCCCTTAGCGAGCACAGATACGCAGTATTTT.